The entry that follows covers one T cell receptor beta chain sequence. Its antigen is undetermined. An end of the junction does not agree with germline; a read error may underlie this. Carried by the TCR beta cDNA libraries were unique molecular identifiers. Input amounts of about 0.95 to 11 million T cells were used. These gave about 500,000 cDNA molecules, so each molecule approximated one T cell. TCRdb processed the PCR reads anew with MiXCR; each CDR3 protein has one entry. Found here are over 700,000 distinct CDR3 sequences, 25% to 30% of them singletons; the top ten hold around 0.56%. This sample was taken from a study of post-analysis software for immune sequencing data. Study background: Relapsing-remitting, secondary progressive and progressive-relapsing forms of multiple sclerosis all featured among disease courses. General study results and limits: Clustering by F measure revealed strong co-clustering among samples prepared together in one batch. There was significantly lower normalized Chao1 diversity in multiple sclerosis patients than in controls.

The clonotype comes from a girl between 10 and 17 years old with multiple sclerosis. The sample consisted of blood.

The CDR3: CAVSREGLGVETQYF. Written as DNA, the CDR3 is TGTGCCGTCAGTAGGGAGGGACTAGGTGTGGAGACCCAGTACTTC. V and J are TRBV10-3 and TRBJ2-5; TRBD2 matches 8 bases. The CDR3 runs 15 residues. CDR1 and CDR2 (germline): ENHRY, SYGVKD.